These 26 T cell receptor beta chains were all obtained from the same sample, sequenced in a study of cytomegalovirus exposure and HLA in healthy donors. A multiplex PCR was run with 60 Vbeta primers and 13 Jbeta primers. TCRdb keeps only in-frame clones here, not all; method: immunoSEQ multiplex PCR. Of around 100,000 clones in the sample, about four fifths were seen once. Material: PBMCs. The receptors come from a woman under 30 in good health and CMV-seropositive.

This chain links TRBV7-6 with TRBJ2-2, with D maybe TRBD2 (7 bases). This CDR3 has 15 residues. CDR1 and CDR2 (germline): SGHVS, FNYEAQ. V was trimmed by 1 base and J by 5 bases, leaving 11 bases between them. The CDR3 DNA is TGTGCCAGCAGCTTAGATGAGGGGGGGACCGGGGAGCTGTTTTTT. Translating it yields CASSLDEGGTGELFF.

V usage is TRBV5-4 and J usage is TRBJ2-7; 13 nucleotides line up with TRBD2. Germline V CDR1 and CDR2: SGHNT, YYREEE (reference sequence). The CDR3 length is 16 residues. V gave up 4 bases and J gave up 4 bases; unmatched junction bases: 8. In DNA, the CDR3 is TGTGCCAGCAGCCGGTGGACTAGCGGGAGTTTATACGAGCAGTACTTC. It encodes CASSRWTSGSLYEQYF. Combining the CDR3 with reference TRBV5-4 and TRBJ2-7 gives the whole variable domain ETGVTQSPTHLIKTRGQQVTLRCSSQSGHNTVSWYQQALGQGPQFIFQYYREEENGRGNFPPRFSGLQFPNYSSELNVNALELDDSALYLCASSRWTSGSLYEQYFGPGTRLTVT.

This chain uses TRBV9 with TRBJ2-1; D gene uncertain. With 0 bases removed from V and 0 bases from J, the gap between germline ends came to 10 bases. The CDR3 has 16 amino acids. CDR1 is SGDLS, CDR2 YYNGEE, per germline. The CDR3, as DNA: TGTGCCAGCAGCGTAGCTATCGGCGGCTCCTACAATGAGCAGTTCTTC. Its protein is CASSVAIGGSYNEQFF.

The chain uses TRBV28 and TRBJ1-1, with 7 bases fitting TRBD1. CDR1 and CDR2 from the germline V gene are MDHEN and SYDVKM. The CDR3 covers 16 residues. The J segment lost 6 bases and the V segment lost 2 bases, leaving 12 bases of the junction unmatched. The CDR3 loop reads CASSLGLRGGGPEAFF. The CDR3 DNA reads TGTGCCAGCAGTTTAGGTTTAAGAGGGGGCGGGCCTGAAGCTTTCTTT.

The V and J genes are TRBV19 and TRBJ2-2; 8 nucleotides align to TRBD2. The CDR3 length is 14 residues. Losses at the gene ends were 7 bases for V and 5 bases for J; bases not matched to a gene: 6. CDR1 and CDR2 (germline): LNHDA, SQIVND (reference sequence). The CDR3 nucleotides are TGTGCCAGTACGAGACTAGCGTTGACCGGGGAGCTGTTTTTT. This encodes CASTRLALTGELFF.

This clone appeared once. V and J are TRBV7-8 and TRBJ2-7, with 9 nucleotides matching TRBD1. The CDR3 loop spans 13 amino acids. The germline V gene has CDR1 SGHVS and CDR2 FQNEAQ. V lost 3 bases to trimming and J lost 6 bases; unmatched junction nucleotides: 3. CDR3 sequence: CASSFGTGTEQYF. Written as DNA, the CDR3 is TGTGCCAGCAGCTTCGGGACAGGGACCGAGCAGTACTTC.

The chain joins TRBV6-5 to TRBJ1-1; D is unclear. This CDR3 region has 14 residues. CDR1 and CDR2 (germline): MNHEY, SVGAGI. Trimming took off 8 bases at V and 2 bases at J, with 15 bases between the two ends. CDR3 nucleotides: TGTGCCAGCCTTCGTGGGCTTACAAACACTGAAGCTTTCTTT. Encoded protein: CASLRGLTNTEAFF.

The J gene is TRBJ2-3, the V gene TRBV16, with D maybe TRBD1 (6 bases). Germline V gene lookup returns CDR1 KGHSY and CDR2 FQNENV. The germline V and J ends were trimmed by 3 bases and 3 bases, with 16 bases remaining between them. CDR3 length equals 16 residues. CDR3: CASSHPPWGRTDTQYF. The DNA for the CDR3 is TGTGCCAGCAGCCATCCCCCGTGGGGGCGTACAGATACGCAGTATTTT. Looking up the rest from reference TRBV16 and TRBJ2-3 gives the full variable domain: GEEVAQTPKHLVRGEGQKAKLYCAPIKGHSYVFWYQQVLKNEFKFLISFQNENVFDETGMPKERFSAKCLPNSPCSLEIQATKLEDSAVYFCASSHPPWGRTDTQYFGPGTRLTVL.

V gene TRBV30 combines with J gene TRBJ1-1; tentative D call: TRBD1 (5 bases). The CDR3 is 12 amino acids. From germline, CDR1 is GTSNPN and CDR2 SVGIG (reference sequence). Between the trimmed V and J ends, which lost 2 bases and 10 bases, there was a span of 14 bases. The CDR3: CAWSIGVRAAFF. Written as DNA, the CDR3 is TGTGCCTGGAGTATAGGGGTTCGTGCAGCTTTCTTT.

The chain combines TRBV10-2 with TRBJ1-2; TRBD1 aligns across 9 bases. The CDR3 contains 15 residues. V dropped 4 bases and J dropped 6; count of bases not matched to a gene: 9. Germline loops: CDR1 WSHSY, CDR2 SAAADI. CDR3 residues: CASSGMKTGGNGYTF. The DNA of the CDR3 is TGCGCCAGCAGTGGTATGAAAACAGGGGGCAATGGCTACACCTTC.

Many counts were recorded for this clone. The CDR3 region is CATSSLRDSISYEQYF. CDR3 DNA sequence: TGTGCCACCAGCAGCCTTCGGGACTCCATCTCCTACGAGCAGTACTTC. The chain recombines TRBV15 with TRBJ2-7; a weak D match, TRBD2 (6 bases). Deletions cut 3 bases from V and 0 bases from J, with 15 bases between. The germline gives CDR1 LNHNV, CDR2 YYDKDF (reference sequence). The CDR3 contains 16 residues.

This clone has more than one count but fewer than ten. The rearrangement uses TRBV28 and TRBJ2-7, with D unclear. This CDR3 spans 13 amino acids. Germline V gives CDR1 MDHEN, CDR2 SYDVKM. V dropped 6 bases and J dropped 6 bases, with 15 bases sitting between them. CDR3 residues: CASRLRYSGEQYF. The CDR3 DNA sequence: TGTGCCAGCAGGCTTAGATACTCCGGCGAGCAGTACTTC.

This clone was detected only once. The chain couples TRBV6-6 to TRBJ1-5, with D uncertain. In germline, CDR1 is MNHNY, CDR2 SVGAGI (reference sequence). Trimming cost V 4 bases and J 4 bases, with 2 bases left between them. The CDR3 is 11 residues long. The CDR3 loop reads CASSSNQPQHF. The CDR3 nucleotides are TGTGCCAGCAGTTCAAATCAGCCCCAGCATTTT.

The chain links TRBV5-1 to TRBJ2-6, with a tentative D call TRBD2 (5 bases). CDR3 length: 16 residues. Trimming took 3 bases from V and 2 from J, leaving 12 bases between them. Germline CDR1 reads SGHRS; CDR2 reads YFSETQ. Here the CDR3 reads CASSWTSFPGANVLTF. DNA for the CDR3: TGCGCCAGCAGCTGGACTTCTTTCCCTGGGGCCAACGTCCTGACTTTC.

This sequence joins TRBV28 and TRBJ1-5; TRBD1 is a possible D gene (6 bases). CDR3 size: 15 residues. Trimming cost V 4 bases and J 3 bases, with 13 bases left between them. CDR1 is MDHEN and CDR2 is SYDVKM in the germline V gene. CDR3: CASSWGRGNNQPQHF. CDR3 sequence (DNA): TGTGCCAGCAGTTGGGGGAGGGGGAACAATCAGCCCCAGCATTTT.

This clone was counted ten times or more. The gene calls are TRBV19 and TRBJ2-7; maybe TRBD1 (6 bases). Germline loops: CDR1 LNHDA, CDR2 SQIVND (reference sequence). The CDR3 loop spans 14 amino acids. Trimming removed 8 bases at V and 0 bases at J, with 14 bases between. CDR3 sequence: CASQRETGSYEQYF. For the CDR3, the DNA is TGTGCCAGTCAGCGAGAGACAGGCTCCTACGAGCAGTACTTC.

The genes are TRBV11-2 and TRBJ2-1, with TRBD2 matching 14 bases. The germline V gene has CDR1 SGHAT and CDR2 FQNNGV. The CDR3 is 16 residues long. The V and J ends lost 1 base and 6 bases, in that order; junction bases with no gene match: 2. The CDR3 is CASSLVGLAGGNEQFF. The CDR3 region has the DNA TGTGCCAGCAGCTTAGTCGGACTAGCGGGAGGCAATGAGCAGTTCTTC.

The chain links TRBV27 to TRBJ2-3; 10 bases agree with TRBD2. J gave up 1 base and V 3 bases, and 10 bases lay outside the gene matches. The germline V gene encodes CDR1 MNHEY and CDR2 SMNVEV (reference sequence). The CDR3 is made up of 18 amino acids. CDR3 in DNA: TGTGCCAGCAGTTTGTTAGCGGGAGGTCCCAGGGGCACAGATACGCAGTATTTT. Its translation is CASSLLAGGPRGTDTQYF.

The rearrangement uses TRBV9 and TRBJ2-7; D is unresolved. V was shortened by 0 bases and J by 1 base, with 11 bases between the two germline ends. Germline assignment: CDR1 SGDLS and CDR2 YYNGEE. The CDR3 sequence is 15 residues long. CDR3 nucleotide sequence: TGTGCCAGCAGCGTAGACGTTAGTTCGTCCTACGAGCAGTACTTC. Its translation: CASSVDVSSSYEQYF.

The V and J genes are TRBV27 and TRBJ1-5; D ambiguous. Trimming cost V 9 bases and J 3 bases, with 12 bases left between them. This CDR3 is 13 amino acids long. Germline CDR1 is MNHEY and CDR2 is SMNVEV (reference sequence). CDR3 sequence reads: CARLRGFNQPQHF. For the CDR3, the DNA is TGTGCCAGACTACGGGGTTTCAATCAGCCCCAGCATTTT.

The rearrangement uses TRBV13 and TRBJ1-2; a weak D match, TRBD1 (5 bases). Germline V gives CDR1 PRHDT, CDR2 FYEKMQ (reference sequence). Trimming stripped 5 bases from V and 6 bases from J, with 10 bases between. This CDR3 has 12 residues. The CDR3 nucleotides are TGTGCCAGCAGCCTAGCAGGGCATGGCTACACCTTC. Translated: CASSLAGHGYTF.

The V and J genes are TRBV5-1 and TRBJ2-3, with 8 positions matching TRBD1. J was trimmed by 4 bases and V by 7 bases; bases with no gene match: 8. CDR1 and CDR2 from the germline V gene are SGHRS and YFSETQ. This CDR3 is built from 14 residues. The CDR3 sequence is CASRLPTGADTQYF. Here the CDR3 DNA reads TGCGCCAGCCGATTACCGACAGGGGCAGATACGCAGTATTTT.

This sequence joins TRBV7-9 and TRBJ1-3; D gene uncertain. The V and J ends lost 5 bases and 2 bases respectively, with 10 bases between them. The CDR3 sequence is 14 residues long. The germline CDR1 and CDR2 sequences are SEHNR and FQNEAQ (reference sequence). For the CDR3, the DNA is TGTGCCAGCAGCGCAAGAGGTACTGGAAACACCATATATTTT. This sequence encodes CASSARGTGNTIYF.

The J gene is TRBJ1-2, the V gene TRBV7-3; unclear D gene. V was cut by 3 bases and J by 0 bases, with 5 bases left in between. CDR3 length equals 13 residues. The V gene's germline CDR1 is SGHTA and CDR2 FQGTGA. Here the CDR3 reads CASSFGPNYGYTF. The CDR3 DNA reads as TGTGCCAGCAGCTTTGGGCCTAACTATGGCTACACCTTC.

The CDR3 reads CASSLGLAGSTDTQYF. CDR3 DNA sequence: TGCGCCAGCAGCTTGGGACTAGCGGGGAGCACAGATACGCAGTATTTT. The genes are TRBV5-1 and TRBJ2-3, with 11 bases that match TRBD2. Germline loops: CDR1 SGHRS, CDR2 YFSETQ. V dropped 0 bases and J dropped 0; count of bases not matched to a gene: 0. The CDR3 loop spans 16 amino acids.

The sample holds one count of this clone. V and J are TRBV27 and TRBJ1-2; D is perhaps TRBD1 (5 bases). CDR3 length equals 15 residues. The ends were cut back, 7 bases at V and 4 bases at J, with 19 bases in the middle. The germline gives CDR1 MNHEY, CDR2 SMNVEV (reference sequence). The CDR3 protein is CASTSGAGVAYGYTF. As DNA, the CDR3 is TGTGCCAGCACTAGCGGAGCGGGGGTCGCCTATGGCTACACCTTC.